This T cell receptor beta chain is drawn from a study of radiotherapy plus CTLA-4 blockade in lung cancer. Method: immunoSEQ multiplex PCR; TCRdb's copy keeps in-frame clones and lacks some. Seen here are 48,000 or so clones, approximately 85% observed once, and the top ten hold roughly 5%. The CDR3 runs 17 residues. V was pared by 0 bases and J by 1 base, with 6 bases of the junction left unmatched. Germline lookup yields CDR1 SGHRS and CDR2 YFSETQ. The sample consisted of peripheral blood, taken from a patient treated with radiotherapy plus ipilimumab. This receptor was obtained from a human donor with non-small cell lung cancer whose response to radiotherapy plus ipilimumab could not be evaluated. This rearrangement joins TRBV5-1 to TRBJ2-5; 10 bases align to TRBD2. The CDR3 here is CASSLAGSSGGQETQYF. CDR3 coding DNA: TGCGCCAGCAGCTTGGCTGGGTCTAGCGGGGGCCAAGAGACCCAGTACTTC.